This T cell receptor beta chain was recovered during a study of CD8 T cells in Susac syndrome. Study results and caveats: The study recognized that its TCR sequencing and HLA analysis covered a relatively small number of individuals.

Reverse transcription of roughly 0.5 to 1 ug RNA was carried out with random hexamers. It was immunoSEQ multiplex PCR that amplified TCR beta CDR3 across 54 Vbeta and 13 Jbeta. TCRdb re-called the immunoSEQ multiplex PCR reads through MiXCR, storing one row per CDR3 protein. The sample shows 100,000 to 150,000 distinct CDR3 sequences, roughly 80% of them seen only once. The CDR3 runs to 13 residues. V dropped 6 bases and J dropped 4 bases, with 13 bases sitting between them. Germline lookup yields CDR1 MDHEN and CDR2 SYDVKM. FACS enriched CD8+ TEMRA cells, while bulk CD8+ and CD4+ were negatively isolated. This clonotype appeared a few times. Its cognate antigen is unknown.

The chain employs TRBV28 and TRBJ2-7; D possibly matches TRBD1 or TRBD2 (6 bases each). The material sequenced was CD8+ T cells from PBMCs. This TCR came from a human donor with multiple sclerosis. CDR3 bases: TGTGCCAGCAGCCGGGGGCAGGGGTACGAGCAGTACTTC. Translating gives CASSRGQGYEQYF. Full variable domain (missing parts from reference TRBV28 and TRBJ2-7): DVKVTQSSRYLVKRTGEKVFLECVQDMDHENMFWYRQDPGLGLRLIYFSYDVKMKEKGDIPEGYSVSREKKERFSLILESASTNQTSMYLCASSRGQGYEQYFGPGTRLTVT.